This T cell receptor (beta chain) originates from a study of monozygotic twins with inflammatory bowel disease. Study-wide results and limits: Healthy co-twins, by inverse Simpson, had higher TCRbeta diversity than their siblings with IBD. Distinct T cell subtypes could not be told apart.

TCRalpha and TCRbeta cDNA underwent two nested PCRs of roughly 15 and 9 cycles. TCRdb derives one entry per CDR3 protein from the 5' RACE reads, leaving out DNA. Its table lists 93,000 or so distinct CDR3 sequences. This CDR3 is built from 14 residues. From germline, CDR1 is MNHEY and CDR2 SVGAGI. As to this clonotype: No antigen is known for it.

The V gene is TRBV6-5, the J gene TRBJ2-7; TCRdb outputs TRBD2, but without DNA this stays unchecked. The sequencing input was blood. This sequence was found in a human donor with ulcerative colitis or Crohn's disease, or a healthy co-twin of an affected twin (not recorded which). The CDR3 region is CASSYSAGAYEQYF.